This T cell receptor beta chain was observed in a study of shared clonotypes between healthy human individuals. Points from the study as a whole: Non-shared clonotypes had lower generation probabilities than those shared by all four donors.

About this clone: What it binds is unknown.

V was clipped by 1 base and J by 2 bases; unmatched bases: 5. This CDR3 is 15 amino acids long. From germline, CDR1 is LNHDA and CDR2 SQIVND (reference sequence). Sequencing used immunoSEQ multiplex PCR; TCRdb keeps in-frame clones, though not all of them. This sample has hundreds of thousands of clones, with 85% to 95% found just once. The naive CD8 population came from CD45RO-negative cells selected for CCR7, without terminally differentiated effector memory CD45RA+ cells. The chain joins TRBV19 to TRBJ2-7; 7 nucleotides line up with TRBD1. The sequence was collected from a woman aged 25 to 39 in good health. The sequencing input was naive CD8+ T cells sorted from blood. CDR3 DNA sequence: TGTGCCAGTAGTATAGGGGATCAGGGGGCCTACGAGCAGTACTTC. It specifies CASSIGDQGAYEQYF.